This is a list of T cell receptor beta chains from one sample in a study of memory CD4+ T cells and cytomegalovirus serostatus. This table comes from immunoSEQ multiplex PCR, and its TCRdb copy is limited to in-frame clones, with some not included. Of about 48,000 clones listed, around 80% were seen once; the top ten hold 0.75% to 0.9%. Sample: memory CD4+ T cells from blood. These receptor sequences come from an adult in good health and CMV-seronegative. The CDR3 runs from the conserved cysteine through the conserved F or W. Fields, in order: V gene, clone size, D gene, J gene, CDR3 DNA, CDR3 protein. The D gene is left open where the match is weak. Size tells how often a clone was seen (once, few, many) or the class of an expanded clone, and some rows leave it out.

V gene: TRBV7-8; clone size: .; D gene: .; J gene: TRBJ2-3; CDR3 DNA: TGTGCCAGCAGCCCAAAGGAGGGGGGGAGCACAGATACGCAGTATTTT; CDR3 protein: CASSPKEGGSTDTQYF
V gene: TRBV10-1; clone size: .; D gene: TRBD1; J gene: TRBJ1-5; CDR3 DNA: TGCGCCAGCAGCCGGGACAGATATCAGCCCCAGCATTTT; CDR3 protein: CASSRDRYQPQHF
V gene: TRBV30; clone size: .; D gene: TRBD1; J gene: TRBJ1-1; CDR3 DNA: TGTGCCTGGTCACAGGGGCTGAACACTGAAGCTTTCTTT; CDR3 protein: CAWSQGLNTEAFF
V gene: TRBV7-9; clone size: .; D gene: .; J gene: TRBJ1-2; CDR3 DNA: TGTGCCAGCAGCCCGGGCCAAAATGGCGGCTACACCTTC; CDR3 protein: CASSPGQNGGYTF
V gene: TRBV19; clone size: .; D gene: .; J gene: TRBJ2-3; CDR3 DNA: TGTGCCAGTAGTATAACGTACCTAGATACGCAGTATTTT; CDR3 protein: CASSITYLDTQYF
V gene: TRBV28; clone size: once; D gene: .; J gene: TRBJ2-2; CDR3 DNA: TGTGCCAGCAGTTTAAAGGGGTACAACGCCGGGGAGCTGTTTTTT; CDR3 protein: CASSLKGYNAGELFF
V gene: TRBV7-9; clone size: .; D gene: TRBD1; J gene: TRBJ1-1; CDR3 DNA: TGTGCCAGTCGGCCCCAGGGGGCGATCACTGAAGCTTTCTTT; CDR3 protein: CASRPQGAITEAFF
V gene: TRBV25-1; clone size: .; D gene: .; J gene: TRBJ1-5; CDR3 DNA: TGTGCCAGCAGGAAGGGGGATCAGCCCCAGCATTTT; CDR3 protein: CASRKGDQPQHF
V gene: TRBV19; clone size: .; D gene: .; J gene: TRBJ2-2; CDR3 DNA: TGTGCCAGTAGTTCTAGGGGCACCGGGGAGCTGTTTTTT; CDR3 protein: CASSSRGTGELFF
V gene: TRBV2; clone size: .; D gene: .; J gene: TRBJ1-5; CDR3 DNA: TGTGCCAGCAGTCGGGACAACCTCAATCAGCCCCAGCATTTT; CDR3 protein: CASSRDNLNQPQHF
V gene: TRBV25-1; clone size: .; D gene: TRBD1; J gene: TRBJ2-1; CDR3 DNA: TGTGCCAGCAGGGACGACAGGGGCTCCTACAATGAGCAGTTCTTC; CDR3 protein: CASRDDRGSYNEQFF
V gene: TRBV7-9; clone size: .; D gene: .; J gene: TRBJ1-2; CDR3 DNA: TGTGCCAGCAGCTTACCCAGGGTTCGTGGCTACACCTTC; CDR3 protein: CASSLPRVRGYTF
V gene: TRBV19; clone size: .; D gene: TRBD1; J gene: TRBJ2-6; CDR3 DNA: TGTGCCACCGCCCGGGGACAGGGGAACTCTGGGGCCAACGTCCTGACTTTC; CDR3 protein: CATARGQGNSGANVLTF
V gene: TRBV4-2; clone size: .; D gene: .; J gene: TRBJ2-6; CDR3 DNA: TGTGCCAGCAGCCGAGGTGGAGCTTCGGTCTCTGGGGCCAACGTCCTGACTTTC; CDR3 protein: CASSRGGASVSGANVLTF
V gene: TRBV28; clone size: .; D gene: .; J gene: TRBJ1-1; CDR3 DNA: TGTGCCAGCAGTCCTACGGTGGGGGCCATGAACACTGAAGCTTTCTTT; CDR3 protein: CASSPTVGAMNTEAFF
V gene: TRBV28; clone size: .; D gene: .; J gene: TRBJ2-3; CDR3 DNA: TGTGCCAGCAGAACTACCACGACAGGGGAGGGAGATACGCAGTATTTT; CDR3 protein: CASRTTTTGEGDTQYF
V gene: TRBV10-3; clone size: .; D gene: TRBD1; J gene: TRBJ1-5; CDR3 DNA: TGTGCCATCAAAGAAGTAGGACAGGGGGCAGGGCAGCCCCAGCATTTT; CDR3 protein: CAIKEVGQGAGQPQHF
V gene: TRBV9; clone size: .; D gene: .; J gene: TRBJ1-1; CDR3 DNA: TGTGCCAGCAGCGTAGGCGGGGGACTTGAAGCTTTCTTT; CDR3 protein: CASSVGGGLEAFF
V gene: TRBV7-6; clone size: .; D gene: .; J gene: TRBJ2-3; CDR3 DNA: TGTGCCAGCAGCTCCGGGGGAGATACGCAGTATTTT; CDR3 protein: CASSSGGDTQYF
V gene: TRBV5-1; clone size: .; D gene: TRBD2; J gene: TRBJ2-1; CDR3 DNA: TGCGCCAGCAGCTTGAGAGCGGGAGCGAATGAGCAGTTCTTC; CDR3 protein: CASSLRAGANEQFF
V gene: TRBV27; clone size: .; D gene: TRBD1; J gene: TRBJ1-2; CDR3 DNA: TGTGCCAGCACCCCGGAAGGACAGGGGCGCCGTGGCTACACCTTC; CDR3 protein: CASTPEGQGRRGYTF
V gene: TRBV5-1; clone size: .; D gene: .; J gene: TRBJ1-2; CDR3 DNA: TGCGCCAGCAGCTACCTGGAGGGAGGTAACTATGGCTACACCTTC; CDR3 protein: CASSYLEGGNYGYTF
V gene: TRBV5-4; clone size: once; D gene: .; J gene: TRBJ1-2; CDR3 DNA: TGTGCCAGCAGCTTGGCTCCTTCTTCCGGGCAGGACTATGGCTACACCTTC; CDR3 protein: CASSLAPSSGQDYGYTF
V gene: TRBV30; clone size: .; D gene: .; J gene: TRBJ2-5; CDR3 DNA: TGTGCCTGGAGTCTGGGGACCCAGTACTTC; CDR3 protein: CAWSLGTQYF
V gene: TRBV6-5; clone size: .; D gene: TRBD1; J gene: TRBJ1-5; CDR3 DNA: TGTGCCAGCAGTCGTGACAGGGCCCAGCCCCAGCATTTT; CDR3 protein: CASSRDRAQPQHF
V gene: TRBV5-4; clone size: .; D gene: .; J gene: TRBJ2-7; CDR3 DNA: TGTGCCAGCAGCTTACGGGTTTCCGGGAACGAGCAGTACTTC; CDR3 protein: CASSLRVSGNEQYF
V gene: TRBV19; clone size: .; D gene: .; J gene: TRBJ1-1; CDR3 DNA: TGTGCCAGTAGTCCGGGGGTCTCATCATGGAACACTGAAGCTTTCTTT; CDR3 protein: CASSPGVSSWNTEAFF
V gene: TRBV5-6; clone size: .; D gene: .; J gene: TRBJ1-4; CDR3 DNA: TGTGCCAGCAGCTTGAGGGCGGGGAATGAAAAACTGTTTTTT; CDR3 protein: CASSLRAGNEKLFF
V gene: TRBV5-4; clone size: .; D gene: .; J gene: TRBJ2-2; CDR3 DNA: TGTGCCAGCAGCACACGATCGGGAAAGAACACCGGGGAGCTGTTTTTT; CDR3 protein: CASSTRSGKNTGELFF
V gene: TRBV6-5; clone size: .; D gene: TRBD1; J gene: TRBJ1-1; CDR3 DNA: TGTGCCAGCAGTAGGGGGACAGGGGTTTGGACTGAAGCTTTCTTT; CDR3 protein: CASSRGTGVWTEAFF